These 21 T cell receptor beta chains came from one sample sequenced in a study of T cell changes during pregnancy in multiple sclerosis (dated by TCRdb to about 2019). The method behind the library was the immunoSEQ multiplex PCR assay. TCRdb limited this immuneACCESS table to in-frame rearrangements with V and J called. A share of clones is missing; checked studies link under half to unresolved V genes, and the rest is unexplained. For this sample the table gives about 62,000 clones, of which roughly nine tenths were detected only once. The biggest ten clones account for about 2.3% of the sample. Specimen: peripheral blood, collected in the first trimester of pregnancy. The receptors derive from a female donor with multiple sclerosis, enrolled in a pregnancy study.

This chain uses TRBV5-1 with TRBJ2-3, with D maybe TRBD2 (5 bases). Trimming took off 2 bases at V and 4 bases at J, with 5 bases between the two ends. Germline-derived CDR1 and CDR2 are SGHRS and YFSETQ. The CDR3 has 12 amino acids. The CDR3, as DNA: TGCGCCAGCAGCTTTAGCGCAGATACGCAGTATTTT. As protein: CASSFSADTQYF. Supplemented by reference TRBV5-1 and TRBJ2-3, the full variable domain reads KAGVTQTPRYLIKTRGQQVTLSCSPISGHRSVSWYQQTPGQGLQFLFEYFSETQRNKGNFPGRFSGRQFSNSRSEMNVSTLELGDSALYLCASSFSADTQYFGPGTRLTVL.

The chain has TRBV30 and TRBJ1-1; D is ambiguous. The CDR3 contains 13 residues. The V end was cut by 0 bases, the J end by 1 base, with 6 bases between. Germline V gene lookup returns CDR1 GTSNPN and CDR2 SVGIG (reference sequence). As DNA, the CDR3 is TGTGCCTGGAGTGTCTACGGGAACACTGAAGCTTTCTTT. Translating it yields CAWSVYGNTEAFF.

CDR3 in amino acids: CASSATTSGTYNEQFF. In DNA, the CDR3 is TGTGCCAGCAGCGCCACGACTAGCGGGACTTACAATGAGCAGTTCTTC. The V and J genes are TRBV9 and TRBJ2-1; 11 bases are a match to TRBD2. There are 16 residues in the CDR3. CDR1 and CDR2 (germline): SGDLS, YYNGEE. The trim removed 3 bases at V and 4 bases at J, leaving 6 bases unmatched.

The rearrangement uses TRBV6-1 and TRBJ1-1, with 7 bases fitting TRBD1. The CDR3 loop spans 14 amino acids. V was pared by 4 bases and J by 5 bases, with 7 bases of the junction left unmatched. Germline V lookup: CDR1 MNHNS, CDR2 SASEGT. The CDR3 region has the DNA TGTGCCAGCAGTGCTACAGGGGAGGTTACTGAAGCTTTCTTT. Encoded protein: CASSATGEVTEAFF.

This rearrangement joins TRBV19 to TRBJ2-1; 9 nucleotides line up with TRBD1. This CDR3 contains 13 residues. CDR1 LNHDA and CDR2 SQIVND come from the germline V gene (reference sequence). Germline trimming cut 9 bases from V and 4 bases from J; bases unmatched to any gene: 4. CDR3 nucleotides: TGTGCCAGCGGGGGACAGGGTTACAATGAGCAGTTCTTC. Protein sequence: CASGGQGYNEQFF.

This chain links TRBV30 with TRBJ1-2; 8 nucleotides agree with TRBD1. This CDR3 has 13 amino acids. Trimming took 3 bases from V and 4 from J; bases not matched to a gene: 4. Germline CDR1 GTSNPN, CDR2 SVGIG (reference sequence). The CDR3 loop reads CAWRGQAFYGYTF. The DNA for the CDR3 is TGTGCCTGGAGGGGACAGGCTTTCTATGGCTACACCTTC. Full variable domain (remainder filled in from reference TRBV30 and TRBJ1-2): SQTIHQWPATLVQPVGSPLSLECTVEGTSNPNLYWYRQAAGRGLQLLFYSVGIGQISSEVPQNLSASRPQDRQFILSSKKLLLSDSGFYLCAWRGQAFYGYTFGSGTRLTVV.

The chain recombines TRBV27 with TRBJ2-7; weak D call: TRBD2 (6 bases). The germline V gene encodes CDR1 MNHEY and CDR2 SMNVEV (reference sequence). Deletions cut 4 bases from V and 3 bases from J, with 13 bases between. CDR3 length: 14 residues. The DNA of the CDR3 is TGTGCCAGCAGTTATACCCCGGAGGGCTACGAGCAGTACTTC. It encodes CASSYTPEGYEQYF.

The V call is TRBV2, the J call TRBJ1-1; TRBD1 might be the D (5 bases). This CDR3 region has 13 residues. Trimming removed 4 bases at V and 1 base at J, with 7 bases between. Germline V gene data show CDR1 as SNHLY and CDR2 as FYNNEI. CDR3 region: CASSGQWNTEAFF. Written as DNA, the CDR3 is TGTGCCAGCAGTGGACAGTGGAACACTGAAGCTTTCTTT.

The rearrangement links TRBV30 to TRBJ2-1; TRBD2 might be the D (5 bases). The CDR3 extends over 14 amino acids. Per the germline V gene, CDR1 is GTSNPN and CDR2 is SVGIG (reference sequence). With 4 bases removed from V and 4 bases from J, the gap between germline ends came to 14 bases. CDR3 DNA sequence: TGTGCCTGGATTCAGGACTCAACATACAATGAGCAGTTCTTC. This gives the protein CAWIQDSTYNEQFF.

This clone was found once. The chain employs TRBV5-1 and TRBJ2-2; D unclear. V lost 4 bases, J lost 1 base, and 11 bases lay in between. Germline values: CDR1 SGHRS, CDR2 YFSETQ. The CDR3 covers 15 residues. The CDR3 loop reads CASSPYRQNTGELFF. The CDR3 coding sequence is TGCGCCAGCAGCCCCTACCGACAGAACACCGGGGAGCTGTTTTTT.

The gene calls are TRBV7-3 and TRBJ2-2; a possible D gene is TRBD1 (5 bases). CDR1 SGHTA and CDR2 FQGTGA come from the germline V gene. This CDR3 contains 16 residues. V was trimmed by 5 bases and J by 1 base, leaving 14 bases between them. This CDR3 reads CASSGKGSVNTGELFF. The CDR3 DNA is TGTGCCAGCAGCGGAAAGGGGTCAGTGAACACCGGGGAGCTGTTTTTT.

The V and J genes are TRBV6-5 and TRBJ2-5; D is possibly TRBD2 (6 bases). The CDR3 length is 13 residues. Germline lookup yields CDR1 MNHEY and CDR2 SVGAGI. The V end was cut by 2 bases, the J end by 7 bases, with 11 bases between. CDR3 DNA: TGTGCCAGCAGTTACGGGGCAGCGGGGACCCAGTACTTC. As protein: CASSYGAAGTQYF.

The chain uses TRBV29-1 and TRBJ2-5; D is uncertain. CDR1 and CDR2 from the germline V gene are SQVTM and ANQGSEA. V lost 3 bases, J lost 5 bases, and 25 bases lay in between. The CDR3 loop spans 17 amino acids. The CDR3 reads CSVDGFLFTPRSETQYF. CDR3 nucleotides: TGCAGCGTTGACGGTTTTCTCTTTACGCCTCGCTCGGAGACCCAGTACTTC.

This rearrangement joins TRBV19 to TRBJ2-2, with 7 bases matching TRBD2. CDR1 is LNHDA, CDR2 SQIVND, per germline (reference sequence). J was trimmed by 1 base and V by 9 bases; bases with no gene match: 2. CDR3 length equals 13 residues. The CDR3 DNA reads as TGTGCCAGCTGGGAGGGGAACACCGGGGAGCTGTTTTTT. This translates into CASWEGNTGELFF. The entire variable domain, with the rest obtained from reference TRBV19 and TRBJ2-2, is as follows: DGGITQSPKYLFRKEGQNVTLSCEQNLNHDAMYWYRQDPGQGLRLIYYSQIVNDFQKGDIAEGYSVSREKKESFPLTVTSAQKNPTAFYLCASWEGNTGELFFGEGSRLTVL.

This clone was detected a few times. V usage is TRBV6-5 and J usage is TRBJ1-2; TRBD1 matches at 7 bases. There are 12 residues in the CDR3. Germline V lookup: CDR1 MNHEY, CDR2 SVGAGI. The J segment lost 8 bases and the V segment lost 5 bases, leaving 5 bases of the junction unmatched. CDR3 region: CASSIDRVGYTF. CDR3 DNA sequence: TGTGCCAGCAGTATCGACAGGGTGGGCTACACCTTC.

The V and J genes are TRBV30 and TRBJ1-4; 7 nucleotides match TRBD1. Trimming took 7 bases from V and 6 from J; bases not matched to a gene: 8. Germline V gives CDR1 GTSNPN, CDR2 SVGIG (reference sequence). The CDR3 has 13 residues. The CDR3 reads CALTTGTDEKLFF. CDR3 bases: TGTGCCTTAACGACAGGGACCGATGAAAAACTGTTTTTT.

This sequence joins TRBV4-3 and TRBJ2-1; 9 bases map to TRBD2. V lost 4 bases, J lost 4 bases, and 5 bases stayed unmatched. The CDR3 is made up of 15 amino acids. Per the germline V gene, CDR1 is LGHNA and CDR2 is YSLEER. CDR3 in amino acids: CASSRASGAYNEQFF. DNA for the CDR3: TGCGCCAGCAGCCGAGCTAGCGGGGCGTACAATGAGCAGTTCTTC.

The chain recombines TRBV6-1 with TRBJ2-4, with D possibly matching TRBD1 (6 bases). This CDR3 is built from 17 residues. CDR1 is MNHNS, CDR2 SASEGT, per germline. The germline V and J ends were trimmed by 6 bases and 0 bases, with 18 bases remaining between them. The CDR3 nucleotides are TGTGCCAGCAGAGAACGCCTGGGGGACATAGCCAAAAACATTCAGTACTTC. Translation: CASRERLGDIAKNIQYF.

This chain links TRBV5-6 with TRBJ2-5; TRBD2 matches 8 bases. The trim removed 2 bases at V and 1 base at J, leaving 4 bases unmatched. This CDR3 contains 15 residues. Germline loops: CDR1 SGHDT, CDR2 YYEEEE. The CDR3 loop is CASSFSGRGQETQYF. The CDR3 DNA sequence: TGTGCCAGCAGCTTTTCCGGGAGGGGCCAAGAGACCCAGTACTTC.

The V gene is TRBV7-2, the J gene TRBJ1-1; 10 bases map to TRBD1. Germline CDR1 is SGHTA and CDR2 is FQGNSA. V lost 5 bases, J lost 3 bases, and 6 bases stayed unmatched. The CDR3 has 15 residues. This chain's CDR3 is CASSAGTGEYTEAFF. The CDR3, as DNA: TGTGCCAGCAGCGCAGGGACAGGGGAGTACACTGAAGCTTTCTTT.

This chain links TRBV5-1 with TRBJ1-1; 7 bases are a match to TRBD1. Unmatched junction bases numbered 7, after V lost 4 bases and J lost 1 base. CDR3 length: 15 amino acids. CDR1 is SGHRS, CDR2 YFSETQ, per germline. CDR3 coding DNA: TGCGCCAGCAGCCGAACCCGACAGGGGAACACTGAAGCTTTCTTT. This codes for CASSRTRQGNTEAFF. The complete variable domain, with remaining parts taken from reference TRBV5-1 and TRBJ1-1, reads KAGVTQTPRYLIKTRGQQVTLSCSPISGHRSVSWYQQTPGQGLQFLFEYFSETQRNKGNFPGRFSGRQFSNSRSEMNVSTLELGDSALYLCASSRTRQGNTEAFFGQGTRLTVV.